Here is one T cell receptor beta chain with its context. This record comes from a study of identifying expanded T cells in peripheral blood. J was trimmed by 4 bases and V by 3 bases; bases with no gene match: 4. CDR3 length equals 15 residues. In germline, CDR1 is MNHNS, CDR2 SASEGT. TCRdb's table, derived via immunoSEQ multiplex PCR, lists solely in-frame clones and lacks some. The sample shows 70,000 to 95,000 clones, about nine tenths of them seen only once. During the collection period, no donor immune events like infections were recorded. The source is a person aged 18 to 70 in good health. Sequencing input: blood. The gene calls are TRBV6-1 and TRBJ2-3; 10 nucleotides line up with TRBD2. CDR3 in DNA: TGTGCCAGCAGTGACTCGAGCGGGGGGGCAGATACGCAGTATTTT. Protein sequence: CASSDSSGGADTQYF.